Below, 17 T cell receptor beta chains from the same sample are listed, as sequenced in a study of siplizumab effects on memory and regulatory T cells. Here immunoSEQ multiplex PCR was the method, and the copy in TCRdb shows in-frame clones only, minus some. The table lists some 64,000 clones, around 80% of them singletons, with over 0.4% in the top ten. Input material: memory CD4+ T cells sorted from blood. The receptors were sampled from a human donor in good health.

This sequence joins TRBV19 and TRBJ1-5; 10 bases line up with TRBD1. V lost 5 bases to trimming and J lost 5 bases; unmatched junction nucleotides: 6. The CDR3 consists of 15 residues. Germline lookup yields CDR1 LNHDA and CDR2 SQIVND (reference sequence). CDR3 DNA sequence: TGTGCCAGTAGTTTCCGGACAGGGGGACATCAGCCCCAGCATTTT. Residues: CASSFRTGGHQPQHF.

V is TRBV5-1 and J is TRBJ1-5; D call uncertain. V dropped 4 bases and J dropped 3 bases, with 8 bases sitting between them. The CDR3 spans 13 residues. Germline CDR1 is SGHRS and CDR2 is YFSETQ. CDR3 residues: CASSLHVNQPQHF. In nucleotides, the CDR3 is TGCGCCAGCAGCCTACACGTCAATCAGCCCCAGCATTTT.

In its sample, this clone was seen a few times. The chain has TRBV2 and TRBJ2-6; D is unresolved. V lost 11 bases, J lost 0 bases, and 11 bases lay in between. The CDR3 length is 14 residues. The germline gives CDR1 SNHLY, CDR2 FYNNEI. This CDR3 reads CASQGSSGANVLTF. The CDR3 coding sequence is TGTGCCTCCCAAGGAAGCTCTGGGGCCAACGTCCTGACTTTC.

The CDR3 DNA follows: TGTGCCAGCAGCTTAATATCCTCCTACGAGCAGTACTTC. This translates into CASSLISSYEQYF. The V and J genes are TRBV7-2 and TRBJ2-7, with D hard to call. The germline V and J ends were trimmed by 2 bases and 0 bases, with 5 bases remaining between them. CDR3 length equals 13 residues. Germline-derived CDR1 and CDR2 are SGHTA and FQGNSA.

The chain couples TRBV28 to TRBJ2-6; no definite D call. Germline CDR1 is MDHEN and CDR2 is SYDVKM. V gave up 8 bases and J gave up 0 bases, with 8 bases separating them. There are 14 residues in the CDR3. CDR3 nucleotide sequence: TGTGCCAGCTGCGGTCGCTCTGGGGCCAACGTCCTGACTTTC. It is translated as CASCGRSGANVLTF.

CDR3 region: CASSPGTGGRHTF. CDR3 in DNA: TGTGCCAGCAGCCCTGGGACAGGGGGTAGGCACACCTTC. V gene TRBV7-9 combines with J gene TRBJ1-2; 11 nucleotides agree with TRBD1. Germline V gene lookup returns CDR1 SEHNR and CDR2 FQNEAQ (reference sequence). The ends lost 5 bases at V and 12 bases at J; junction bases unmatched: 8. The CDR3 has 13 amino acids.

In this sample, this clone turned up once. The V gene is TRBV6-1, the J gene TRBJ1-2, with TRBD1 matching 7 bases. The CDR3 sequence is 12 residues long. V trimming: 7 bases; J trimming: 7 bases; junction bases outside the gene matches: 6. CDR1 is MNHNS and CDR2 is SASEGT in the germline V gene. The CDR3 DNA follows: TGTGCCAGCACTGACAGGGTAGTTGGCTACACCTTC. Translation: CASTDRVVGYTF.

CDR3 in amino acids: CASSPSGGVSTDTQYF. CDR3 bases: TGTGCCAGTAGTCCGAGCGGGGGGGTTAGCACAGATACGCAGTATTTT. The chain links TRBV19 to TRBJ2-3, with 10 bases matching TRBD2. Germline trimming cut 5 bases from V and 0 bases from J; bases unmatched to any gene: 5. Germline lookup yields CDR1 LNHDA and CDR2 SQIVND (reference sequence). The CDR3 runs 16 residues.

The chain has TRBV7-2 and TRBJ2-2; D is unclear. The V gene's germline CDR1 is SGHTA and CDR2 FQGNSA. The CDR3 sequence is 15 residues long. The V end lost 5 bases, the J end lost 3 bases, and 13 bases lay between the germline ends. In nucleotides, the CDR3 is TGTGCCAGCAGCGAGTCAAGCCAGTACACCGGGGAGCTGTTTTTT. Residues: CASSESSQYTGELFF.

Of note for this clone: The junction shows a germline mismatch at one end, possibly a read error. CDR3: CASSGGVSGEQHF. The CDR3 DNA is TGTGCCAGTTCCGGCGGGGTGTCTGGGGAGCAGCACTTC. The chain couples TRBV19 to TRBJ2-7, with D possibly being TRBD2 (6 bases). The germline CDR1 and CDR2 sequences are LNHDA and SQIVND (reference sequence). This CDR3 has 13 amino acids.

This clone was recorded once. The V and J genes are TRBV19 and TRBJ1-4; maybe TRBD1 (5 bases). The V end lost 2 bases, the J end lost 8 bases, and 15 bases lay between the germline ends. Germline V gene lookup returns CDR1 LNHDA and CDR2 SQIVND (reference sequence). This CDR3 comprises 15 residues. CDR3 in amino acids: CASSIRQGRSEKLFF. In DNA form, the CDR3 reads TGTGCCAGTAGTATAAGGCAGGGAAGGAGCGAAAAACTGTTTTTT.

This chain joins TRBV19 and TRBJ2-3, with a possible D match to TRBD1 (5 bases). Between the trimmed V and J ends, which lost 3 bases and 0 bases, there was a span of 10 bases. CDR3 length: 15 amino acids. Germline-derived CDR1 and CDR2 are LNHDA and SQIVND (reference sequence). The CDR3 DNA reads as TGTGCCAGTAGTATGCAAGGGGATAGCACAGATACGCAGTATTTT. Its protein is CASSMQGDSTDTQYF. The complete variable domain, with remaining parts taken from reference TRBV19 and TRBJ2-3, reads DGGITQSPKYLFRKEGQNVTLSCEQNLNHDAMYWYRQDPGQGLRLIYYSQIVNDFQKGDIAEGYSVSREKKESFPLTVTSAQKNPTAFYLCASSMQGDSTDTQYFGPGTRLTVL.

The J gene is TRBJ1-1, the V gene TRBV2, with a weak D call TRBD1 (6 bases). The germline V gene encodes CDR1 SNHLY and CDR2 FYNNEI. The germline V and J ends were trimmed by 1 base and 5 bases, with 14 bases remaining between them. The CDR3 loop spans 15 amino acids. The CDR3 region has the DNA TGTGCCAGCAGTGAAGGGGGGGCCAGGGATACTGAAGCTTTCTTT. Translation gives CASSEGGARDTEAFF.

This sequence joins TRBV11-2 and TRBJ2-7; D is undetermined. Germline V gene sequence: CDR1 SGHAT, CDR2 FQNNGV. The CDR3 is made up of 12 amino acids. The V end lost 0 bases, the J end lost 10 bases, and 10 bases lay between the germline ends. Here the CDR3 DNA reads TGTGCCAGCAGCTTAGATTCGCCCGGTCAGTACTTC. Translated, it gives CASSLDSPGQYF. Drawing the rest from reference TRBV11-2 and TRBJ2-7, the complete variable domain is EAGVAQSPRYKIIEKRQSVAFWCNPISGHATLYWYQQILGQGPKLLIQFQNNGVVDDSQLPKDRFSAERLKGVDSTLKIQPAKLEDSAVYLCASSLDSPGQYFGPGTRLTVT.

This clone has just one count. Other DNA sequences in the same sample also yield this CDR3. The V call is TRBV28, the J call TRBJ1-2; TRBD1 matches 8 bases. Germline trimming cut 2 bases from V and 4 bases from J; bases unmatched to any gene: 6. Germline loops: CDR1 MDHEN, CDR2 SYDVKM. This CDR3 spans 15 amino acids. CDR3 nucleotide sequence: TGTGCCAGCAGTTTACGAGACAGGGGTATCTATGGCTACACCTTC. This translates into CASSLRDRGIYGYTF.

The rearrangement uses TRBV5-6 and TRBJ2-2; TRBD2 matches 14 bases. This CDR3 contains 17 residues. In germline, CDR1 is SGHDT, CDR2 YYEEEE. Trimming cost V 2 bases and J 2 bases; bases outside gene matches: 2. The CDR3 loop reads CASSFGLAGGNTGELFF. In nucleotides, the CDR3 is TGTGCCAGCAGCTTCGGACTAGCGGGGGGAAACACCGGGGAGCTGTTTTTT.

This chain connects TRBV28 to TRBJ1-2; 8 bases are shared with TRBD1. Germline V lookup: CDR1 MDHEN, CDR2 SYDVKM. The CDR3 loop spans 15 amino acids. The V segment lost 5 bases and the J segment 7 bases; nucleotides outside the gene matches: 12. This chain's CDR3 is CASSTTSGQAGGYTF. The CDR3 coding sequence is TGTGCCAGCAGTACGACTTCGGGACAGGCCGGTGGCTACACCTTC.